This T cell receptor (beta chain) is from a study of cytomegalovirus exposure and HLA in healthy donors. With V trimmed by 2 bases and J by 8 bases, 3 bases remained unmatched. CDR1 is SGHRS, CDR2 YFSETQ, per germline. The CDR3 consists of 15 residues. It was with 60 Vbeta and 13 Jbeta primers that the PCR ran. Clones were sequenced by immunoSEQ multiplex PCR, and TCRdb holds only the in-frame ones, with some missing. This table holds roughly 130,000 clones, about 82% found once. J is TRBJ2-2 and V is TRBV5-1; 13 bases align to TRBD2. Input material: PBMCs. This clonotype originated in a boy between 5 and 17 years old in good health and CMV-seronegative. Here the CDR3 reads CASSLLAGGPGELFF. The CDR3 DNA sequence: TGCGCCAGCAGCTTACTAGCGGGAGGGCCTGGGGAGCTGTTTTTT.